This T cell receptor (beta chain) was observed in a study of Graves' ophthalmopathy and Graves' hyperthyroidism. The overall study: Samples of peripheral blood were obtained at initial diagnosis, prior to treatment of any kind. Overall study results and limits: Blood shared most expanded thyroid clonotypes above 0.001 frequency. Ophthalmopathy could be told apart from stable hyperthyroidism by a 13-signature model (87.88% sensitivity, around 80% specificity).

TCR beta CDR3 amplification used RNA transcripts. The workflow started with a first-round RT-PCR run with HTBI primers and then moved on to a second-round multiplex PCR. MiXCR was run by TCRdb on the multiplex PCR reads, yielding one entry per CDR3 protein. The data contain about 620,000 distinct CDR3 sequences, about a fifth of them seen just once; the ten biggest clones take up around 6.9%. Over 18 months of follow-up, stable hyperthyroidism required that no ophthalmopathy appear. Per germline, CDR1 SGHRS and CDR2 YFSETQ. Trimming removed 4 bases at V and 9 bases at J, with 17 bases between. CDR3 size: 13 residues. On this clonotype itself: No antigen is known for it. This sequence may be a read error, since a much larger clone differs from it by one base.

The sequence derives from a woman in her late teens or twenties with stable Graves' hyperthyroidism. Some clones in this sample may be carry-over from other donors' samples. The rearrangement joins TRBV5-1 to TRBJ2-7, with a tentative D call TRBD2 (6 bases). What was sequenced was peripheral blood. The CDR3 DNA reads as TGCGCCAGCAGCCGGAGCGGGTCTCGCGTGCAGTACTTC. Translated, it gives CASSRSGSRVQYF.